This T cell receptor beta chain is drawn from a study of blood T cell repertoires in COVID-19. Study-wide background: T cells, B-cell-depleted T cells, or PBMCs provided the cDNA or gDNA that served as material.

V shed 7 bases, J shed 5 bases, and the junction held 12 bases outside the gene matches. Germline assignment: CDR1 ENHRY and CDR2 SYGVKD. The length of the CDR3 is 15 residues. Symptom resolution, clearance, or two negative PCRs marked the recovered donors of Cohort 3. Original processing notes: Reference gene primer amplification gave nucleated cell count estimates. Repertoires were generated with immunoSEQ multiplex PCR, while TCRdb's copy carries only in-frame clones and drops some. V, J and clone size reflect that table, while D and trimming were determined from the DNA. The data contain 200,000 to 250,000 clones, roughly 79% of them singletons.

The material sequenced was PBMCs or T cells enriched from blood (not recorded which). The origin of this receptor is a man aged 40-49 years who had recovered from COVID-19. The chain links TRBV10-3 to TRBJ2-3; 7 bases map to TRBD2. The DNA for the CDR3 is TGTGCCATCAAACCGGGACTAATTCTCGTAGATACGCAGTATTTT. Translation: CAIKPGLILVDTQYF.